Below are 22 T cell receptor beta chains sequenced from a single sample in a study of T cell changes during pregnancy in multiple sclerosis. The repertoire was sequenced with immunoSEQ multiplex PCR; TCRdb's copy has only in-frame clones and lacks some. This repertoire shows tens of thousands of clones, roughly 94% found once; its top ten account for more than 1.4%. The specimen was peripheral blood, collected before pregnancy. The receptors were gathered from a female donor with multiple sclerosis, enrolled in a pregnancy study.

This chain uses TRBV19 with TRBJ2-3; 8 bases match TRBD2. The CDR3 totals 18 residues. The V segment lost 4 bases and the J segment 2 bases; nucleotides outside the gene matches: 14. The germline V gene encodes CDR1 LNHDA and CDR2 SQIVND (reference sequence). This CDR3 reads CASSTQFSGTGYTDTQYF. The CDR3 DNA sequence: TGTGCCAGTAGTACGCAGTTTAGCGGGACTGGGTACACAGATACGCAGTATTTT.

This clone occurred once. The rearrangement links TRBV6-1 to TRBJ1-2, with 11 bases that match TRBD1. The V gene's germline CDR1 is MNHNS and CDR2 SASEGT. The CDR3 is made up of 15 amino acids. The V gene end was trimmed by 2 bases and the J gene end by 5 bases; junction bases not matched to a gene: 4. CDR3 sequence (DNA): TGTGCCAGCAGTGAATCGGGGACAGGGGGTTATGGCTACACCTTC. Translating gives CASSESGTGGYGYTF.

The J gene is TRBJ1-1, the V gene TRBV2, with D perhaps matching TRBD1 (5 bases). Germline V gene data show CDR1 as SNHLY and CDR2 as FYNNEI. The V gene lost 8 bases and the J gene lost 0 bases, with 13 bases spanning the gap. The CDR3 extends over 14 amino acids. CDR3 protein: CASGLRAMNTEAFF. The CDR3 DNA sequence: TGTGCCAGCGGCCTCAGGGCTATGAACACTGAAGCTTTCTTT.

This clone was counted once. The chain employs TRBV5-6 and TRBJ1-5, with 9 nucleotides matching TRBD1. V lost 2 bases and J lost 3; bases outside the gene matches: 3. The CDR3 extends over 15 amino acids. Germline V gene lookup returns CDR1 SGHDT and CDR2 YYEEEE. CDR3 residues: CASSFGTGFNQPQHF. CDR3 DNA: TGTGCCAGCAGCTTTGGGACAGGGTTCAATCAGCCCCAGCATTTT. Looking up the rest from reference TRBV5-6 and TRBJ1-5 gives the full variable domain: DAGVTQSPTHLIKTRGQQVTLRCSPKSGHDTVSWYQQALGQGPQFIFQYYEEEERQRGNFPDRFSGHQFPNYSSELNVNALLLGDSALYLCASSFGTGFNQPQHFGDGTRLSIL.

This rearrangement joins TRBV6-5 to TRBJ1-1, with 7 bases lining up with TRBD1. Germline V gene sequence: CDR1 MNHEY, CDR2 SVGAGI. The CDR3 totals 15 residues. V was clipped by 2 bases and J by 1 base; unmatched bases: 4. The CDR3 protein is CASSYRGRENTEAFF. CDR3 DNA: TGTGCCAGCAGTTACAGGGGGCGGGAGAACACTGAAGCTTTCTTT.

The chain uses TRBV5-6 and TRBJ2-5, with D maybe TRBD1 (5 bases). V was cut by 0 bases and J by 1 base, with 7 bases left in between. In germline, CDR1 is SGHDT, CDR2 YYEEEE. CDR3 length equals 14 residues. This chain's CDR3 is CASSLGGTQETQYF. The CDR3, as DNA: TGTGCCAGCAGCTTGGGGGGCACCCAAGAGACCCAGTACTTC. The complete variable domain, with remaining parts taken from reference TRBV5-6 and TRBJ2-5, reads DAGVTQSPTHLIKTRGQQVTLRCSPKSGHDTVSWYQQALGQGPQFIFQYYEEEERQRGNFPDRFSGHQFPNYSSELNVNALLLGDSALYLCASSLGGTQETQYFGPGTRLLVL.

The chain recombines TRBV7-2 with TRBJ2-5, with 8 bases lining up with TRBD2. The CDR3 loop spans 13 amino acids. Germline CDR1 SGHTA, CDR2 FQGNSA. In DNA, the CDR3 is TGTGCATGCGGCGGGGGGCCGGGGGAGACCCAGTACTTC. This codes for CACGGGPGETQYF. Based on the CDR3 plus reference TRBV7-2 and TRBJ2-5, the full variable domain is GAGVSQSPSNKVTEKGKDVELRCDPISGHTALYWYRQSLGQGLEFLIYFQGNSAPDKSGLPSDRFSAERTGGSVSTLTIQRTQQEDSAVYLCACGGGPGETQYFGPGTRLLVL.

This clone has just one count. The J gene is TRBJ2-7, the V gene TRBV9; unclear D gene. This CDR3 spans 15 amino acids. Looked up from germline, CDR1 is SGDLS and CDR2 is YYNGEE. V gave up 4 bases and J gave up 2 bases, with 16 bases separating them. The CDR3 coding sequence is TGTGCCAGCAGCCCCAAGTGGTTAGCAACCTACGAGCAGTACTTC. Amino acids: CASSPKWLATYEQYF. The full variable domain, completed using reference TRBV9 and TRBJ2-7, is DSGVTQTPKHLITATGQRVTLRCSPRSGDLSVYWYQQSLDQGLQFLIQYYNGEERAKGNILERFSAQQFPDLHSELNLSSLELGDSALYFCASSPKWLATYEQYFGPGTRLTVT.

The chain uses TRBV2 and TRBJ1-4; tentatively, D is TRBD1 (5 bases). Germline CDR1 is SNHLY and CDR2 is FYNNEI. This CDR3 contains 15 residues. Between the trimmed V and J ends, which lost 3 bases and 4 bases, there was a span of 12 bases. DNA of the CDR3: TGTGCCAGCAGTGAGAGCCAGGGCTATAATGAAAAACTGTTTTTT. This gives the protein CASSESQGYNEKLFF.

V is TRBV5-4 and J is TRBJ2-7, with a possible D match to TRBD1 (5 bases). The CDR3 loop spans 15 amino acids. The germline V gene has CDR1 SGHNT and CDR2 YYREEE (reference sequence). Trimming took off 0 bases at V and 0 bases at J, with 10 bases between the two ends. CDR3 amino acids: CASSLAQGSSYEQYF. The DNA of the CDR3 is TGTGCCAGCAGCTTGGCTCAGGGAAGCTCCTACGAGCAGTACTTC.

CDR3 residues: CATSNRDINEKLFF. In nucleotides, the CDR3 is TGTGCCACCAGCAACCGGGATATAAATGAAAAACTGTTTTTT. The chain employs TRBV15 and TRBJ1-4; D gene ambiguous. The CDR3 extends over 14 amino acids. The germline CDR1 and CDR2 sequences are LNHNV and YYDKDF (reference sequence). The V gene lost 4 bases and the J gene lost 5 bases, with 11 bases spanning the gap.

This chain joins TRBV5-6 and TRBJ2-1, with D tentatively TRBD1 (7 bases). Germline V gene data show CDR1 as SGHDT and CDR2 as YYEEEE. The germline V and J ends were trimmed by 5 bases and 2 bases, with 17 bases remaining between them. The CDR3 has 16 residues. Here the CDR3 reads CASRDRAGGTYNEQFF. CDR3 sequence (DNA): TGTGCCAGCAGGGACCGGGCAGGGGGGACCTACAATGAGCAGTTCTTC.

The chain couples TRBV5-4 to TRBJ2-2; 8 bases line up with TRBD2. The CDR3 is 16 amino acids. Germline CDR1 SGHNT, CDR2 YYREEE (reference sequence). With 4 bases clipped from V and 0 bases from J, the junction kept 5 bases outside the gene matches. In nucleotides, the CDR3 is TGTGCCAGCAGCCGGAGTAGCGGGGCGAACACCGGGGAGCTGTTTTTT. Its translation: CASSRSSGANTGELFF.

This clone was found once. The chain recombines TRBV12-1 with TRBJ2-7; the table's D call of TRBD2 was not tested on the DNA. TRBV12-1 is tagged as a pseudogene. The CDR3 spans 17 residues. The CDR3 region has the DNA TGTGCCAGCAGTATTTGGGGTCGTGCGGGGGGCAGGTACGAGCAGTACTTC. This codes for CASSIWGRAGGRYEQYF.

This sequence joins TRBV28 and TRBJ1-2, with D possibly matching TRBD1 (6 bases). From germline, CDR1 is MDHEN and CDR2 SYDVKM. The length of the CDR3 is 12 residues. V was clipped by 3 bases and J by 8 bases, with 10 bases between them. The CDR3 region has the DNA TGTGCCAGCAGTTTTACAGGGCTCGGCTACACCTTC. This gives the protein CASSFTGLGYTF.

This clone has more than one count but fewer than ten. The rearrangement joins TRBV15 to TRBJ1-5; D gene ambiguous. V lost 1 base and J 0 bases, leaving 7 bases between the germline ends. Germline assignment: CDR1 LNHNV and CDR2 YYDKDF (reference sequence). The CDR3 is 15 residues long. The DNA of the CDR3 is TGTGCCACCAGCAGAGCCCCTCCTAGCAATCAGCCCCAGCATTTT. Residues: CATSRAPPSNQPQHF.

The rearrangement joins TRBV7-9 to TRBJ2-5, with a weak D call TRBD2 (6 bases). The germline V gene has CDR1 SEHNR and CDR2 FQNEAQ (reference sequence). The CDR3 length is 13 residues. Between the trimmed V and J ends, which lost 1 base and 5 bases, there was a span of 8 bases. CDR3 bases: TGTGCCAGCAGCTTAGGGAGCGGGGAGACCCAGTACTTC. This encodes CASSLGSGETQYF.

As for this clone: One end of the junction is discordant with germline, which a read error may explain. CDR3: CASSPIVRDTQYF. For the CDR3, the DNA is TGTGCCAGTTCACCGATTGTGCGGGATACGCAGTATTTT. The chain joins TRBV18 to TRBJ2-3; D remains ambiguous. Germline V lookup: CDR1 KGHSH, CDR2 LQKENI. The CDR3 covers 13 residues. The whole variable domain, filled in from reference TRBV18 and TRBJ2-3, reads NAGVMQNPRHLVRRRGQEARLRCSPMKGHSHVYWYRQLPEEGLKFMVYLQKENIIDESGMPKERFSAEFPKEGPSILRIQQVVRGDSAAYFCASSPIVRDTQYFGPGTRLTVL.

The chain carries TRBV5-4 and TRBJ1-2; D might be TRBD1 (6 bases). The CDR3 spans 18 residues. Trimming took off 0 bases at V and 0 bases at J, with 18 bases between the two ends. In germline, CDR1 is SGHNT, CDR2 YYREEE (reference sequence). CDR3: CASSLAVIRGGSNYGYTF. The CDR3, as DNA: TGTGCCAGCAGCTTGGCAGTTATAAGGGGGGGTTCTAACTATGGCTACACCTTC.

This chain joins TRBV9 and TRBJ1-1, with no clear D. V was clipped by 4 bases and J by 5 bases, with 12 bases between them. Looked up from germline, CDR1 is SGDLS and CDR2 is YYNGEE. The CDR3 spans 13 residues. The CDR3 region is CASSSGGVTEAFF. In nucleotides, the CDR3 is TGTGCCAGCAGCTCAGGCGGGGTTACTGAAGCTTTCTTT.

This chain links TRBV5-1 with TRBJ2-2; 10 bases match TRBD2. CDR3 length equals 16 residues. After removal of 2 bases from V and 6 bases from J, the junction contained 7 bases not matched to a gene. Germline CDR1 and CDR2: SGHRS and YFSETQ. The CDR3 nucleotides read TGCGCCAGCAGCTTTAGCGGGGGGAATGGTGCCGGGGAGCTGTTTTTT. Amino acids: CASSFSGGNGAGELFF.

This sequence joins TRBV6-1 and TRBJ1-3; D possibly corresponds to TRBD1 (5 bases). CDR3 length: 16 residues. Germline CDR1 reads MNHNS; CDR2 reads SASEGT. V was pared by 4 bases and J by 0 bases, with 13 bases between. The CDR3 sequence is CASSGGTLISGNTIYF. Written as DNA, the CDR3 is TGTGCCAGCAGTGGCGGGACGTTGATCTCTGGAAACACCATATATTTT.